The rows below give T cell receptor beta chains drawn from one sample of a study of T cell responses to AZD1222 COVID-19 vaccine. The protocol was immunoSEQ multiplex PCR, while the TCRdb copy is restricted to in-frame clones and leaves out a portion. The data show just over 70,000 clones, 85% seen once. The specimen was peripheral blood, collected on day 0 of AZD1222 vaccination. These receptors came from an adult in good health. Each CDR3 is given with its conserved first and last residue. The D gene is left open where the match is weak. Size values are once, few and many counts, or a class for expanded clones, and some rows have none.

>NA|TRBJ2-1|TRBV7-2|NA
CASSSGVNEQFF
TGTGCCAGCAGCTCGGGGGTCAATGAGCAGTTCTTC
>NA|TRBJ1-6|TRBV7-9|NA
CAFDSGGNRDSPLHF
TGTGCCTTCGACTCGGGGGGGAATCGGGATTCACCCCTCCACTTT
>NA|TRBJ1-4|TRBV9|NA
CASSPSLGDEKLFF
TGTGCCAGCAGCCCCAGTCTGGGGGATGAAAAACTGTTTTTT
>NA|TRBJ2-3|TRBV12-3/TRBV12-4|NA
CASSLPTDTQYF
TGTGCCAGCAGTTTACCCACAGATACGCAGTATTTT
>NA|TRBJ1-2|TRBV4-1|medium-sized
CASSGFTWAGRVGGYGYTF
TGCGCCAGCAGCGGGTTTACCTGGGCCGGCAGGGTGGGGGGCTATGGCTACACCTTC
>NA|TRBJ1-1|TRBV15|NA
CATSRFGTEAFF
TGTGCCACCAGCAGATTTGGCACTGAAGCTTTCTTT
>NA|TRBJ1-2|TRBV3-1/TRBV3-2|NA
CASSQGQGYGYTF
TGTGCCAGCAGCCAAGGGCAGGGCTATGGCTACACCTTC
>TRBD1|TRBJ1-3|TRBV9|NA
CASSVAGQGHTIYF
TGTGCCAGCAGCGTAGCGGGACAGGGGCACACCATATATTTT
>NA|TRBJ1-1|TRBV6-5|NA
CASTYGGASGAFF
TGTGCCAGCACCTATGGGGGGGCTTCAGGAGCTTTCTTT
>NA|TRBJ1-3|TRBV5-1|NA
CASSLRGHAAGNTIYF
TGCGCCAGCAGCTTGCGTGGACACGCCGCTGGAAACACCATATATTTT
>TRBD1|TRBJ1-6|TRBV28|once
CASSSRIRTGRTPLHF
TGTGCCAGCAGTTCCCGCATCCGGACAGGGCGGACACCCCTCCACTTT
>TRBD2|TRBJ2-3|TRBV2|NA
CASSENPGLAGVF
TGTGCCAGCAGTGAAAATCCGGGACTAGCGGGGGTTTTT
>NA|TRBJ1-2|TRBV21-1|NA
CASSTDREGDGYTF
TGTGCCAGCAGCACAGACAGGGAAGGTGATGGCTACACCTTC
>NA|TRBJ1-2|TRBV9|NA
CARSAATGGGYTF
TGCGCCCGCAGCGCAGCGACCGGGGGGGGCTACACCTTC
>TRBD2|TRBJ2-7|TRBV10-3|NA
CAINSGGVSYEQYF
TGTGCCATCAACAGCGGGGGGGTTAGCTACGAGCAGTACTTC
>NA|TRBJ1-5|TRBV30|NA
CAWSTGFENQPQHF
TGTGCCTGGAGTACAGGGTTTGAAAATCAGCCCCAGCATTTT
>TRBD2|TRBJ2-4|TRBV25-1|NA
CASSEASGNQNIQYF
TGTGCCAGCAGTGAAGCTAGCGGCAATCAAAACATTCAGTACTTC
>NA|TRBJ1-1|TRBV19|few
CASSIRVGDTEAFF
TGTGCCAGTAGTATCAGGGTAGGGGACACTGAAGCTTTCTTT
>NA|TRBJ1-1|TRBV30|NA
CAWGRTNTEAFF
TGTGCCTGGGGACGTACGAACACTGAAGCTTTCTTT
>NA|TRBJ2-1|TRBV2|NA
CASSESSGVVYNEQFF
TGTGCCAGCAGTGAATCGTCAGGGGTGGTCTACAATGAGCAGTTCTTC
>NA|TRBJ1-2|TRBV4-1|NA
CASSFLLEGPKGYTF
TGCGCCAGCAGCTTCCTCCTTGAGGGCCCTAAGGGCTACACCTTC
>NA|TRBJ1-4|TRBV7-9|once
CASSFRGVGEKLFF
TGTGCCAGCAGCTTCCGGGGAGTTGGTGAAAAACTGTTTTTT
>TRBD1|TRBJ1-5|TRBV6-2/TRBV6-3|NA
CASSYVPDRADQPQHF
TGTGCCAGCAGTTACGTTCCGGACAGGGCCGATCAGCCCCAGCATTTT
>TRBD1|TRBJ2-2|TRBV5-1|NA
CASSNRQGPTGELFF
TGCGCCAGCAGCAACCGACAGGGCCCCACCGGGGAGCTGTTTTTT
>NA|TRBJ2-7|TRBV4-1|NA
CASSRGSLDAAYEQYF
TGCGCCAGCAGCCGAGGAAGCCTGGACGCCGCCTACGAGCAGTACTTC
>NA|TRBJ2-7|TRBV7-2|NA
CASSRHRYEQYF
TGTGCCAGCAGCAGACACCGCTACGAGCAGTACTTC
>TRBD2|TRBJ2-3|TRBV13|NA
CASSFAAGYTDTQYF
TGTGCCAGCAGCTTTGCAGCGGGATACACAGATACGCAGTATTTT
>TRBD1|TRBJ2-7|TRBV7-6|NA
CASSSFRDRGREVAEKQYF
TGTGCCAGCAGCTCCTTCCGGGACAGGGGACGGGAGGTAGCAGAAAAGCAGTACTTC
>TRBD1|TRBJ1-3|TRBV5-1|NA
CASSSGGASSGNTIYF
TGCGCCAGCAGCTCAGGGGGTGCGAGCTCTGGAAACACCATATATTTT
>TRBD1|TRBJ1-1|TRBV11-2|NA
CASSSLLGQGNTEAFF
TGTGCCAGCAGCTCCTTGCTTGGACAGGGTAACACTGAAGCTTTCTTT
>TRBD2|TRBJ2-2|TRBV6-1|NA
CASSERAGGAATGELFF
TGTGCCAGCAGTGAAAGGGCCGGGGGGGCCGCCACCGGGGAGCTGTTTTTT
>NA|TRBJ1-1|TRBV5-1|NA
CASSEVRVSNTEAFF
TGCGCCAGCAGCGAAGTCCGGGTTTCGAACACTGAAGCTTTCTTT
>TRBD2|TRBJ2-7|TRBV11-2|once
CASSRSGGPSYEQYF
TGTGCCAGCAGCCGCAGCGGGGGCCCCTCCTACGAGCAGTACTTC
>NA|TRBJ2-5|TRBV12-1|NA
CASSPLMGEGLRKTQYF
TGTGCCAGCAGCCCACTTATGGGGGAGGGCCTTAGGAAGACCCAGTACTTC
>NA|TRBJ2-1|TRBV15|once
CATSRDEGYSYNEQFF
TGTGCCACCAGCAGAGATGAGGGCTACTCATACAATGAGCAGTTCTTC
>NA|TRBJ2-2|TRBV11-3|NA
CASSLAAGSGTGELFF
TGTGCCAGCAGCTTAGCGGCAGGCTCGGGCACCGGGGAGCTGTTTTTT
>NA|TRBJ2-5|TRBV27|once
CASSQSRGSGETQYF
TGTGCCAGCAGTCAATCAAGGGGTTCCGGAGAGACCCAGTACTTC
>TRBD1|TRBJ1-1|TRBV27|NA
CASSLQGARNTEAFF
TGTGCCAGCAGCCTACAGGGGGCTAGGAACACTGAAGCTTTCTTT
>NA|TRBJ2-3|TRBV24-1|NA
CATSPNWASSTDTQYF
TGTGCCACCAGCCCAAACTGGGCCTCTAGCACAGATACGCAGTATTTT
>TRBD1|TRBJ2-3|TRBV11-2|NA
CASSSTLRTGSTDTQYF
TGTGCCAGCAGCTCAACACTCAGGACAGGGTCGACAGATACGCAGTATTTT
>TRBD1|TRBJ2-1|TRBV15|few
CATSREGQGRARHNEQFF
TGTGCCACCAGCAGAGAGGGACAGGGCCGTGCGAGACACAATGAGCAGTTCTTC
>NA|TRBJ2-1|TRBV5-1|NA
CASRARYSYNEQFF
TGCGCCAGCAGGGCAAGGTACTCCTACAATGAGCAGTTCTTC
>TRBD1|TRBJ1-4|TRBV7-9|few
CASSQGQGDEKLFF
TGTGCCAGCAGCCAAGGACAGGGCGATGAAAAACTGTTTTTT
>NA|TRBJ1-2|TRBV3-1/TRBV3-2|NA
CASSQVNVPYGYTF
TGTGCCAGCAGCCAAGTGAACGTTCCTTATGGCTACACCTTC
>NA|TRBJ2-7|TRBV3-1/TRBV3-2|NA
CASSQGVVPYEQYF
TGTGCCAGCAGCCAAGGGGTAGTCCCCTACGAGCAGTACTTC
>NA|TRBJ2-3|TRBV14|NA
CASSPSLSTDTQYF
TGTGCCAGCAGCCCCAGTCTTAGCACAGATACGCAGTATTTT
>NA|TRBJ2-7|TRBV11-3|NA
CASSALGGNTYEQYF
TGTGCCAGCAGCGCCCTAGGGGGGAACACCTACGAGCAGTACTTC
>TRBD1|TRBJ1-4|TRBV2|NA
CASGYRGEKLFF
TGTGCCAGCGGATACAGGGGAGAAAAACTGTTTTTT
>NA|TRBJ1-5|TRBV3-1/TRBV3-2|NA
CASSQEGTAKKPGKEPQHF
TGTGCCAGCAGCCAAGAAGGTACAGCCAAGAAACCGGGCAAGGAGCCCCAGCATTTT
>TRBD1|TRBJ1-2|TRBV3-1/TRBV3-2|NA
CASSQGTGAGYTF
TGTGCCAGCAGCCAAGGGACAGGGGCTGGCTACACCTTC
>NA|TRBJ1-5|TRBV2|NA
CASSAPEEAEEPQHF
TGTGCCAGCAGTGCCCCGGAGGAGGCCGAGGAGCCCCAGCATTTT
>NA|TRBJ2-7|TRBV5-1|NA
CASSAVSYEQYF
TGCGCCAGCAGCGCTGTCTCCTACGAGCAGTACTTC
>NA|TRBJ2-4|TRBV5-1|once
CASSLSADAKNIQYF
TGCGCCAGCAGCTTAAGTGCGGACGCCAAAAACATTCAGTACTTC
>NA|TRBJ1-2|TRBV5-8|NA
CASSARQFAYGYTF
TGTGCCAGCAGCGCCCGACAGTTTGCCTATGGCTACACCTTC